This entry features one T cell receptor beta chain sequence. The antigen is not known. TCRdb called the RT-PCR reads again in MiXCR, with one record for every CDR3 protein. The sample includes around 580,000 distinct CDR3 sequences, approximately 15% seen only once; the top ten take around 10%. The CDR3 sequence is 16 residues long. V dropped 6 bases and J dropped 8; count of bases not matched to a gene: 13. Germline V gene sequence: CDR1 MNHEY, CDR2 SMNVEV (reference sequence). These data come from a study of response to subunit inactivated influenza vaccine. Study-level points and caveats: The authors put forward the suggestion that each seasonal influenza vaccination may bring in only a limited number of new T cells.

The source was PBMCs from blood, collected 11 to 12 days after vaccination. The clonotype comes from a man aged 50-59 years who received an inactivated influenza vaccine. The rearrangement links TRBV27 to TRBJ2-1; 10 nucleotides align to TRBD1. Here the CDR3 reads CASSPDRGRSWDEQFF. The CDR3, as DNA: TGTGCCAGCAGCCCAGACAGGGGGCGATCATGGGATGAGCAGTTCTTC.